The entry below gives a single TCR beta chain sequence along with its context. Antigen unknown. This record belongs to a study of cytomegalovirus exposure and HLA in healthy donors. General observations from the study: A missense variant in DCLRE1C was later tied to TCR beta V- and J-gene trimming. In vitro, a few CMV-associated chains proved specific for CMV antigens.

PCR employed 60 Vbeta and 13 Jbeta primers. Generated by immunoSEQ multiplex PCR, the TCRdb table keeps only in-frame clones and is missing some. The repertoire has 150,000 or so clones, 80% of them found once; the top ten carry over 10%. What was sequenced was PBMCs. The clonotype comes from a man aged 25 to 45 in good health and CMV-seropositive.

As DNA, the CDR3 is TGTGCCAGCAGCCCAGGACTAGCGGGAGCCTACGAGCAGTACTTC. Amino acids: CASSPGLAGAYEQYF. The V gene is TRBV5-5, the J gene TRBJ2-7, with 13 bases lining up with TRBD2. The CDR3 length is 15 residues. V lost 4 bases and J lost 2; bases outside the gene matches: 3. CDR1 SGHKS and CDR2 YYEKEE come from the germline V gene (reference sequence).